The 9 T cell receptor beta chains given below trace back to one sample, sequenced in a study of blood T cell repertoires in COVID-19. The assay was immunoSEQ multiplex PCR, and TCRdb's table has in-frame clones only and misses some. Of more than 250,000 clones in the sample, 80% to 90% are singletons; the top ten hold 2.2%. The sequencing sample was made of PBMCs or T cells enriched from blood (not recorded which). All receptors derive from a man aged 25 to 40 who had recovered from COVID-19.

The V call is TRBV2, the J call TRBJ2-5; perhaps TRBD1 as D (6 bases). Germline assignment: CDR1 SNHLY and CDR2 FYNNEI. Trimming pared 5 bases from V and 1 base from J, leaving 8 bases between. This CDR3 comprises 13 residues. DNA for the CDR3: TGTGCCAGCAGTTCACAGGGCCAAGAGACCCAGTACTTC. This encodes CASSSQGQETQYF.

The V gene is TRBV7-3, the J gene TRBJ2-2; the match to TRBD2 covers 8 bases. Losses at the gene ends were 6 bases for V and 4 bases for J; bases not matched to a gene: 10. This CDR3 contains 16 residues. CDR1 and CDR2 from the germline V gene are SGHTA and FQGTGA. As DNA, the CDR3 is TGTGCCAGCAGGAAAGCCGGGCTAGCGGGCACCGGGGAGCTGTTTTTT. Translated, it gives CASRKAGLAGTGELFF.

The V gene is TRBV7-2, the J gene TRBJ2-3; maybe TRBD2 (7 bases). The CDR3 contains 16 residues. Trimming shortened V by 5 bases and J by 4 bases, and 19 bases separated the two germline ends. The germline V gene encodes CDR1 SGHTA and CDR2 FQGNSA. The chain's CDR3 is CASSARGGRDSDTQYF. In nucleotides, the CDR3 is TGTGCCAGCAGCGCTAGGGGGGGCCGGGATTCAGATACGCAGTATTTT.

J is TRBJ1-2 and V is TRBV10-3; D gene ambiguous. The CDR3 is 13 amino acids. Per the germline V gene, CDR1 is ENHRY and CDR2 is SYGVKD. The germline V and J ends were trimmed by 2 bases and 4 bases, with 8 bases remaining between them. The CDR3, as DNA: TGTGCCATCAGTGAGACCGGGATCTATGGCTACACCTTC. Protein product: CAISETGIYGYTF.

The rearrangement links TRBV2 to TRBJ2-5; TRBD2 agrees at 12 bases. V lost 6 bases and J lost 5; bases outside the gene matches: 7. This CDR3 has 15 residues. Germline V lookup: CDR1 SNHLY, CDR2 FYNNEI. The CDR3 loop is CASRLAGGPLETQYF. In nucleotides, the CDR3 is TGTGCCAGCAGGCTAGCGGGGGGGCCGTTGGAGACCCAGTACTTC.

This clone was recorded only once. The chain employs TRBV3-1 (or the pseudogene TRBV3-2) and TRBJ2-7; TRBD1 is a possible D gene (5 bases). CDR1 is LGHDT, CDR2 YNNKEL, per germline (reference sequence). CDR3 length equals 13 residues. V was cut by 3 bases and J by 6 bases, with 12 bases left in between. In DNA form, the CDR3 reads TGTGCCAGCAGCCACAGACAGAACTCCGAGCAGTACTTC. Translated, it gives CASSHRQNSEQYF.

J is TRBJ1-4 and V is TRBV29-1, with a weak D call TRBD1 (5 bases). Trimming cost V 4 bases and J 4 bases, with 16 bases left between them. The CDR3 is made up of 15 amino acids. Per germline, CDR1 SQVTM and CDR2 ANQGSEA. CDR3 region: CSVGGGRGFNEKLFF. CDR3 DNA sequence: TGCAGCGTTGGCGGGGGGAGGGGATTTAATGAAAAACTGTTTTTT.

This chain joins TRBV10-2 and TRBJ1-5; D ambiguous. Germline V lookup: CDR1 WSHSY, CDR2 SAAADI. The V and J ends lost 5 bases and 0 bases respectively, with 8 bases between them. The CDR3 runs to 14 residues. CDR3 nucleotide sequence: TGCGCCAGCAGTCGGGGTCCTAGCAATCAGCCCCAGCATTTT. Translated, it gives CASSRGPSNQPQHF.

This clone was observed once. This chain links TRBV7-8 with TRBJ2-2, with TRBD2 identical over 7 bases. The germline V gene has CDR1 SGHVS and CDR2 FQNEAQ. There are 14 residues in the CDR3. The V gene end was trimmed by 7 bases and the J gene end by 2 bases; junction bases not matched to a gene: 4. CDR3 nucleotide sequence: TGTGCCAGCACCCGCGGGGGAAACACCGGGGAGCTGTTTTTT. Translation gives CASTRGGNTGELFF. The full variable domain, its missing parts supplied by reference TRBV7-8 and TRBJ2-2, is GAGVSQSPRYKVAKRGQDVALRCDPISGHVSLFWYQQALGQGPEFLTYFQNEAQLDKSGLPSDRFFAERPEGSVSTLKIQRTQQEDSAVYLCASTRGGNTGELFFGEGSRLTVL.